The 4 T cell receptor beta chains below were found in one sample sequenced in a study of blood T cell repertoires in COVID-19. Generated by immunoSEQ multiplex PCR, the TCRdb table keeps only in-frame clones and is missing some. The sample has 450,000 to 600,000 clones, around 90% seen once. Sample: PBMCs or T cells enriched from blood (not recorded which). Receptor source: a woman aged 18 to 35 who had recovered from COVID-19.

This clone came up a few times. The rearrangement uses TRBV18 and TRBJ1-5, with 9 bases that match TRBD1. V was pared by 6 bases and J by 5 bases, with 8 bases of the junction left unmatched. This CDR3 is 15 amino acids long. Germline loops: CDR1 KGHSH, CDR2 LQKENI. In DNA, the CDR3 is TGTGCCAGCTCGGCTCTTGGACAGGGGCATCAGCCCCAGCATTTT. Amino acid sequence: CASSALGQGHQPQHF.

The V call is TRBV11-2, the J call TRBJ2-3; the D gene is possibly TRBD1 (5 bases). The length of the CDR3 is 16 residues. Germline-derived CDR1 and CDR2 are SGHAT and FQNNGV. With 1 base removed from V and 2 bases from J, the gap between germline ends came to 13 bases. The DNA for the CDR3 is TGTGCCAGCAGCTTAGGCCGCAGGGCAGTCACAGATACGCAGTATTTT. Its protein is CASSLGRRAVTDTQYF.

This chain uses TRBV5-1 with TRBJ1-3; D unresolved. V lost 0 bases, J lost 0 bases, and 10 bases lay in between. Germline lookup yields CDR1 SGHRS and CDR2 YFSETQ. The CDR3 totals 16 residues. The CDR3 nucleotides are TGCGCCAGCAGCTTGGTTGGCCGAACCTCTGGAAACACCATATATTTT. As protein: CASSLVGRTSGNTIYF.

The CDR3: CASSLGILGQRRTGELFF. CDR3 DNA: TGTGCCAGCAGCTTAGGAATTTTAGGACAGAGGAGGACCGGGGAGCTGTTTTTT. This rearrangement joins TRBV7-9 to TRBJ2-2, with D possibly matching TRBD1 (6 bases). This CDR3 has 18 residues. V was pared by 1 base and J by 5 bases, with 20 bases between. Germline V gives CDR1 SEHNR, CDR2 FQNEAQ (reference sequence).